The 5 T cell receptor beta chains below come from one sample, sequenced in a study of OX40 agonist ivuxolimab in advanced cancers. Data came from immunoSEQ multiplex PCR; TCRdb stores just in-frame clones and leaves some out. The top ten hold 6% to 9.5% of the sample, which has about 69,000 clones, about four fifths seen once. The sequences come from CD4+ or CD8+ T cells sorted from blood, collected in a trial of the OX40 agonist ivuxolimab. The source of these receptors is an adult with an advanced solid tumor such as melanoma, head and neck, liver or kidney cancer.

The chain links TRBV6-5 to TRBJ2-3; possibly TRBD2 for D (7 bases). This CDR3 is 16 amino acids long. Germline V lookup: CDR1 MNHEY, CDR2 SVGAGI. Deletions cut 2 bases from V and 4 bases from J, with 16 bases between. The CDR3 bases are TGTGCCAGCAGTTACGATTCAGGGAGGGGGTCAGATACGCAGTATTTT. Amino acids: CASSYDSGRGSDTQYF.

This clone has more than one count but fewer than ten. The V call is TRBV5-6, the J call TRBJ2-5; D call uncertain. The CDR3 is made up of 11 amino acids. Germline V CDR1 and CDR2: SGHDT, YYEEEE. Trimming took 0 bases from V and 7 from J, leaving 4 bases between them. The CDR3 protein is CASSLGGTQYF. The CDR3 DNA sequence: TGTGCCAGCAGCTTGGGTGGGACCCAGTACTTC.

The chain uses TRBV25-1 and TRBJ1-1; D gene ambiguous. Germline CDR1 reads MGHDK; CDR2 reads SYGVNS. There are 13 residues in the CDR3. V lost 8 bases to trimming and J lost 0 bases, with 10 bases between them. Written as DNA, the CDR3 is TGTGCCAGCGCTGCGGCGGTGAACACTGAAGCTTTCTTT. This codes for CASAAAVNTEAFF.

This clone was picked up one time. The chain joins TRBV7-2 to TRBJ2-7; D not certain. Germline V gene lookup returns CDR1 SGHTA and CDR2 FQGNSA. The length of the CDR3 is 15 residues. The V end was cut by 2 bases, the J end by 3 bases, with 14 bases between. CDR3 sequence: CASSLSQSVYYEQYF. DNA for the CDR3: TGTGCCAGCAGCTTATCTCAGTCGGTCTACTACGAGCAGTACTTC.

The CDR3 bases are TGTGCCAGCAGCTTTCAGCCGGGGGCCGAGCAGTACTTC. This encodes CASSFQPGAEQYF. V and J are TRBV7-2 and TRBJ2-7; D may be TRBD1 or TRBD2 (6 bases each). Trimming stripped 3 bases from V and 6 bases from J, with 12 bases between. This CDR3 spans 13 amino acids. Per germline, CDR1 SGHTA and CDR2 FQGNSA.